A single sample gave rise to the 22 T cell receptor beta chains below, sequenced in a study of radiation and T cells in renal cell carcinoma. The data were produced by immunoSEQ multiplex PCR, yet TCRdb's version contains in-frame clones alone and is incomplete. The data show roughly 130,000 clones, approximately 90% seen once. As for time point: baseline pretreatment blood. The treatment denotes: 15 Gy SBRT to primary tumor, nephrectomy 4 weeks later. Specimen: blood, collected from a patient whose treatment included radiotherapy and nephrectomy. The receptor set was obtained from a woman between 45 and 65 years old with renal cell carcinoma.

This clone was counted only a few times. The J gene is TRBJ1-1, the V gene TRBV18; D is possibly TRBD1 (6 bases). Trimming shortened V by 3 bases and J by 4 bases, and 6 bases separated the two germline ends. CDR3 size: 12 residues. The germline CDR1 and CDR2 sequences are KGHSH and LQKENI. The CDR3 is CASSPDSTEAFF. The CDR3 nucleotides read TGTGCCAGCTCACCGGACAGCACTGAAGCTTTCTTT.

The chain employs TRBV18 and TRBJ2-3; 7 bases line up with TRBD1. V lost 5 bases, J lost 0 bases, and 11 bases stayed unmatched. This CDR3 contains 17 residues. Germline CDR1 KGHSH, CDR2 LQKENI. The CDR3 loop reads CASSSYRQGTSTDTQYF. The DNA of the CDR3 is TGTGCCAGCTCATCATATCGACAGGGAACTAGCACAGATACGCAGTATTTT.

The rearrangement joins TRBV9 to TRBJ2-5, with a possible D match to TRBD1 (5 bases). Trimming took off 0 bases at V and 4 bases at J, with 10 bases between the two ends. Per the germline V gene, CDR1 is SGDLS and CDR2 is YYNGEE. This CDR3 is built from 14 residues. CDR3 sequence: CASSVGAGIETQYF. The CDR3 DNA reads as TGTGCCAGCAGCGTAGGTGCAGGGATAGAGACCCAGTACTTC.

V usage is TRBV19 and J usage is TRBJ2-2; TRBD1 agrees at 9 bases. V gave up 8 bases and J gave up 6 bases; unmatched junction bases: 4. From germline, CDR1 is LNHDA and CDR2 SQIVND (reference sequence). The CDR3 contains 13 residues. For the CDR3, the DNA is TGTGCCAGTCGTGACAGGGGGTCCGGGGAGCTGTTTTTT. Protein sequence: CASRDRGSGELFF.

This sequence joins TRBV2 and TRBJ1-4; D might be TRBD1 (5 bases). Germline V gene lookup returns CDR1 SNHLY and CDR2 FYNNEI. This CDR3 contains 14 residues. Trimming took 6 bases from V and 6 from J, leaving 14 bases between them. Here the CDR3 DNA reads TGTGCCAGCAGAGCGACAGCAGAATATGAAAAACTGTTTTTT. Protein product: CASRATAEYEKLFF.

Only a few counts were recorded for this clone. This rearrangement joins TRBV6-1 to TRBJ1-4; 7 bases map to TRBD1. This CDR3 has 14 residues. V lost 6 bases to trimming and J lost 5 bases; unmatched junction nucleotides: 6. Germline CDR1 reads MNHNS; CDR2 reads SASEGT. Here the CDR3 reads CASSVDRVNEKLFF. The CDR3 region has the DNA TGTGCCAGCAGCGTTGACAGGGTAAATGAAAAACTGTTTTTT.

This clone has a handful of counts. The genes are TRBV25-1 and TRBJ2-5; D gene ambiguous. Per the germline V gene, CDR1 is MGHDK and CDR2 is SYGVNS. This CDR3 spans 11 amino acids. Trimming removed 5 bases from V and 6 bases from J, with 7 bases in between. CDR3 loop: CASSLGQTQYF. The CDR3 bases are TGTGCCAGCAGTTTAGGACAGACCCAGTACTTC.

The genes are TRBV6-5 and TRBJ2-7, with D possibly called TRBD1 or TRBD2 (6 bases each). This CDR3 spans 14 amino acids. Germline lookup yields CDR1 MNHEY and CDR2 SVGAGI. Trimming removed 2 bases from V and 0 bases from J, with 8 bases in between. The CDR3 region is CASSYRGVSYEQYF. CDR3 bases: TGTGCCAGCAGTTACAGGGGGGTCTCCTACGAGCAGTACTTC.

Only one count was recorded for this clone. V gene TRBV6-5 combines with J gene TRBJ1-2; D is ambiguous. CDR3 size: 13 residues. With 0 bases removed from V and 2 bases from J, the gap between germline ends came to 4 bases. CDR1 is MNHEY and CDR2 is SVGAGI in the germline V gene. Here the CDR3 reads CASSYSLNYGYTF. In DNA, the CDR3 is TGTGCCAGCAGTTACTCGTTAAACTATGGCTACACCTTC.

The chain employs TRBV19 and TRBJ2-7; 11 bases are shared with TRBD1. V lost 5 bases and J lost 2; bases outside the gene matches: 2. This CDR3 has 14 amino acids. The V gene's germline CDR1 is LNHDA and CDR2 SQIVND (reference sequence). The CDR3 loop is CASSGGQGAYEQYF. The CDR3 DNA reads as TGTGCCAGTAGTGGGGGACAGGGGGCCTACGAGCAGTACTTC.

The chain joins TRBV7-9 to TRBJ2-7; the match to TRBD1 covers 9 bases. In germline, CDR1 is SEHNR, CDR2 FQNEAQ (reference sequence). The CDR3 is 15 amino acids. The J segment lost 5 bases and the V segment lost 4 bases, leaving 9 bases of the junction unmatched. CDR3 bases: TGTGCCAGCAGCTCCCGAAGGGGACAGGGCAACGAGCAGTACTTC. Its protein product is CASSSRRGQGNEQYF.

The CDR3 protein is CASGWTGWAEKLFF. CDR3 sequence (DNA): TGTGCTAGTGGTTGGACAGGGTGGGCTGAAAAACTGTTTTTT. The V gene is TRBV12-5, the J gene TRBJ1-4; TRBD1 matches 8 bases. The germline gives CDR1 LGHNT, CDR2 FRNRAP. Trimming took 4 bases from V and 7 from J; bases not matched to a gene: 5. CDR3 size: 14 residues.

The chain joins TRBV25-1 to TRBJ2-7, with D possibly matching TRBD2 (6 bases). Germline loops: CDR1 MGHDK, CDR2 SYGVNS. This CDR3 has 14 residues. Trimming cost V 3 bases and J 6 bases, with 15 bases left between them. The CDR3 spells CASSDSGGVGEQYF. The CDR3 bases are TGTGCCAGCAGTGACAGCGGAGGGGTAGGCGAGCAGTACTTC.

This chain joins TRBV5-8 and TRBJ1-1; D unclear. This CDR3 contains 14 residues. Per the germline V gene, CDR1 is SGHTS and CDR2 is YDEGEE. V was clipped by 0 bases and J by 0 bases, with 6 bases between them. The CDR3 DNA is TGTGCCAGCAGCTTGGGCGGCATGAACACTGAAGCTTTCTTT. The encoded protein is CASSLGGMNTEAFF. Filled out from reference TRBV5-8 and TRBJ1-1, the complete variable domain reads EAGVTQSPTHLIKTRGQQATLRCSPISGHTSVYWYQQALGLGLQFLLWYDEGEERNRGNFPPRFSGRQFPNYSSELNVNALELEDSALYLCASSLGGMNTEAFFGQGTRLTVV.

The chain combines TRBV5-4 with TRBJ1-1, with D uncertain. V was cut by 2 bases and J by 2 bases, with 7 bases left in between. The germline CDR1 and CDR2 sequences are SGHNT and YYREEE (reference sequence). This CDR3 spans 13 amino acids. The CDR3 here is CASSFRLNTEAFF. Here the CDR3 DNA reads TGTGCCAGCAGCTTTAGGTTAAACACTGAAGCTTTCTTT.

The chain uses TRBV5-1 and TRBJ2-1, with 10 bases lining up with TRBD1. V dropped 4 bases and J dropped 6; count of bases not matched to a gene: 10. This CDR3 contains 16 residues. From germline, CDR1 is SGHRS and CDR2 YFSETQ. The CDR3 bases are TGCGCCAGCAGCCGAGATGGACAGGGGGGAATCAATGAGCAGTTCTTC. Translating gives CASSRDGQGGINEQFF.

V is TRBV6-5 and J is TRBJ2-1; 8 bases match TRBD1. Germline V lookup: CDR1 MNHEY, CDR2 SVGAGI. Germline trimming cut 5 bases from V and 5 bases from J; bases unmatched to any gene: 5. This CDR3 has 14 residues. The CDR3 DNA follows: TGTGCCAGCAGTCGCTCAGGGGGCCACAATGAGCAGTTCTTC. Translation gives CASSRSGGHNEQFF.

The V and J genes are TRBV18 and TRBJ2-3; TRBD2 matches 10 bases. J gave up 2 bases and V 5 bases, and 7 bases lay outside the gene matches. CDR1 KGHSH and CDR2 LQKENI come from the germline V gene. The CDR3 has 16 amino acids. The chain's CDR3 is CASSTISGGTTDTQYF. The CDR3 DNA follows: TGTGCCAGCTCAACAATTAGCGGGGGGACCACAGATACGCAGTATTTT.

Worth noting for this clone: The sample carries other DNA sequences with the same CDR3. V is TRBV14 and J is TRBJ1-1; 10 nucleotides agree with TRBD1. The V gene's germline CDR1 is SGHDN and CDR2 FVKESK. V shed 4 bases, J shed 5 bases, and the junction held 4 bases outside the gene matches. CDR3 size: 14 residues. CDR3 coding DNA: TGTGCCAGCAGCCTTCGGACAGGGGGGACTGAAGCTTTCTTT. Its protein product is CASSLRTGGTEAFF.

The chain carries TRBV5-4 and TRBJ2-1; D might be TRBD1 (6 bases). V lost 0 bases to trimming and J lost 9 bases, with 19 bases between them. The CDR3 covers 16 residues. Germline loops: CDR1 SGHNT, CDR2 YYREEE (reference sequence). The CDR3, as DNA: TGTGCCAGCAGCTTGGGAAATGCAGGGGTGGGGGCTGAGCAGTTCTTC. Its translation is CASSLGNAGVGAEQFF.

The J gene is TRBJ2-2, the V gene TRBV30, with 7 bases fitting TRBD1. Per germline, CDR1 GTSNPN and CDR2 SVGIG (reference sequence). The CDR3 totals 15 residues. V lost 2 bases, J lost 9 bases, and 12 bases stayed unmatched. For the CDR3, the DNA is TGTGCCTGGAGTTCCGGGACAGAGCCTTCTCGGGAGCTGTTTTTT. It translates to CAWSSGTEPSRELFF.

The chain carries TRBV9 and TRBJ2-2; no clear D. Germline V CDR1 and CDR2: SGDLS, YYNGEE. The germline V and J ends were trimmed by 0 bases and 7 bases, with 16 bases remaining between them. The CDR3 covers 16 residues. The CDR3 sequence: CASSVAGTPYNGELFF. The CDR3 nucleotides are TGTGCCAGCAGCGTAGCCGGCACCCCCTATAACGGGGAGCTGTTTTTT.